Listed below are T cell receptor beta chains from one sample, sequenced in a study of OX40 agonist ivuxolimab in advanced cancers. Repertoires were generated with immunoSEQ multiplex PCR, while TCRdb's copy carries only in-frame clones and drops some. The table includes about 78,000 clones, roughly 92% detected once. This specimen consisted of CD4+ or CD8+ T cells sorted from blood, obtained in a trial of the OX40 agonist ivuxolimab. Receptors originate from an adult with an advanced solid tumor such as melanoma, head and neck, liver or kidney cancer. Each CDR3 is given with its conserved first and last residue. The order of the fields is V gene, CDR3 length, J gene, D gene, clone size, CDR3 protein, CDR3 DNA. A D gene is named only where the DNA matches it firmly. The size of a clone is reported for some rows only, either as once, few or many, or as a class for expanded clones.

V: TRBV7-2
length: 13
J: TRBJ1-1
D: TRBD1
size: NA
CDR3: CASSPQGAPEAFF
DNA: TGTGCCAGCAGCCCACAGGGGGCGCCTGAAGCTTTCTTT

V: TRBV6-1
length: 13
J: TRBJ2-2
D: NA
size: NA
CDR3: CASSAGLAGELFF
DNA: TGTGCCAGCAGTGCGGGTTTGGCCGGGGAGCTGTTTTTT

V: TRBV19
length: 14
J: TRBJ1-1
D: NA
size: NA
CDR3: CASSIAGIYTEAFF
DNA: TGTGCCAGTAGTATAGCCGGGATCTACACTGAAGCTTTCTTT

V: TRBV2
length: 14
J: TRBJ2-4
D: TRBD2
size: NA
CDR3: CASILLAGKNIQYF
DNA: TGTGCCAGCATTCTACTAGCGGGGAAAAACATTCAGTACTTC

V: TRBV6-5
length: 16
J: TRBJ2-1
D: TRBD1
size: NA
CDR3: CASSYSSRGTYNEQFF
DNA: TGTGCCAGCAGTTACTCATCCAGGGGGACCTACAATGAGCAGTTCTTC

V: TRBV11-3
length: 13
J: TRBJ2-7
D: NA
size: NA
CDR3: CASSFGGTYEQYF
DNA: TGTGCCAGCAGCTTTGGGGGAACCTACGAGCAGTACTTC

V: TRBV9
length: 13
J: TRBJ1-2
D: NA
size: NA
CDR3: CASSAPPLYGYTF
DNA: TGTGCCAGCAGCGCCCCACCCCTCTATGGCTACACCTTC

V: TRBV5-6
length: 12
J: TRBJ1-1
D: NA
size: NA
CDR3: CASGDLNTEAFF
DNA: TGTGCCAGCGGGGATCTGAACACTGAAGCTTTCTTT

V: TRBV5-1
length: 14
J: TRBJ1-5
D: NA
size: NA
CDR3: CASSPRGGNQPQHF
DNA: TGCGCCAGCAGCCCGAGGGGGGGCAATCAGCCCCAGCATTTT

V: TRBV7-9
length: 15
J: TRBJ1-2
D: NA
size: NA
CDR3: CASSLDNTGRDGYTF
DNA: TGTGCCAGCAGCTTAGACAACACAGGGCGGGATGGCTACACCTTC

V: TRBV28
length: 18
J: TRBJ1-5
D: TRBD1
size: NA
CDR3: CASISFPRVGTGPQPQHF
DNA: TGTGCCAGCATTAGTTTCCCCCGGGTGGGGACAGGGCCTCAGCCCCAGCATTTT

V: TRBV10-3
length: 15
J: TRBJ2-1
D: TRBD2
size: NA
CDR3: CAISPSGIPYNEQFF
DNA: TGTGCCATCAGCCCTAGCGGGATACCCTACAATGAGCAGTTCTTC

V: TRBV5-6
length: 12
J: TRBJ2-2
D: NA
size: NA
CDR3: CASSRNTGELFF
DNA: TGTGCCAGCAGCCGGAACACCGGGGAGCTGTTTTTT

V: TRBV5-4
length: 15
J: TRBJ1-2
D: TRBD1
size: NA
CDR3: CASSLSGTGGLGYTF
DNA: TGTGCCAGCAGCTTGTCTGGGACAGGGGGTTTAGGCTACACCTTC

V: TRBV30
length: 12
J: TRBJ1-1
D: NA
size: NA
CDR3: CAWSTTPSEAFF
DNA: TGTGCCTGGAGTACGACTCCAAGTGAAGCTTTCTTT

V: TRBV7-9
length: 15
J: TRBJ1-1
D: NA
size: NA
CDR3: CASSSPTDGLAEAFF
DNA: TGTGCCAGCAGCTCGCCGACGGACGGGTTGGCTGAAGCTTTCTTT

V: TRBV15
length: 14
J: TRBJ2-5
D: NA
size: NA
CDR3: CATSSHQTRETQYF
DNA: TGTGCCACCAGCAGCCACCAGACAAGAGAGACCCAGTACTTC

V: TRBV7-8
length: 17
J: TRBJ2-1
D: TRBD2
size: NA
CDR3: CATRPSGLLSSYNEQFF
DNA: TGTGCCACCCGGCCTAGCGGCTTACTAAGCTCCTACAATGAGCAGTTCTTC

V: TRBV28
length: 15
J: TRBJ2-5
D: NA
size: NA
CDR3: CASSSRGWYQETQYF
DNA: TGTGCCAGCAGTTCCAGGGGCTGGTACCAAGAGACCCAGTACTTC

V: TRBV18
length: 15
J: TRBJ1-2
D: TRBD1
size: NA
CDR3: CASSPARQGLYGYTF
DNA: TGTGCCAGCTCACCAGCAAGACAGGGACTCTATGGCTACACCTTC

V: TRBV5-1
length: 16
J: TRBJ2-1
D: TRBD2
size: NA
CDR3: CASSPLGLAGENEQFF
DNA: TGCGCCAGCAGTCCGCTAGGACTAGCGGGAGAAAATGAGCAGTTCTTC

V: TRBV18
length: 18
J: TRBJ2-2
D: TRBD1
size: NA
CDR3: CASSPLSTGGANTGELFF
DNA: TGTGCCAGCTCACCACTGAGTACAGGGGGCGCGAACACCGGGGAGCTGTTTTTT

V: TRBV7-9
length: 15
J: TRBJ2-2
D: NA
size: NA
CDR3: CASSLGQLRTGELFF
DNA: TGTGCCAGCAGCTTAGGACAACTACGGACCGGGGAGCTGTTTTTT

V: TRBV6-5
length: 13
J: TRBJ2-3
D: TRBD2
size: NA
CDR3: CASRGLSTDTQYF
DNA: TGTGCCAGCCGGGGACTAAGCACAGATACGCAGTATTTT

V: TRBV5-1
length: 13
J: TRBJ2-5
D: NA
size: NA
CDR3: CASSLAVAATQYF
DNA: TGCGCCAGCAGCTTGGCGGTAGCGGCCACCCAGTACTTC

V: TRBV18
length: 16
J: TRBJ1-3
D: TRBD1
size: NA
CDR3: CASSPAGTGVWNTIYF
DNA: TGTGCCAGCTCACCCGCCGGGACAGGGGTATGGAACACCATATATTTT

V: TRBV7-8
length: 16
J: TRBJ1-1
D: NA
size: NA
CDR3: CASSLAVITLTAEAFF
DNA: TGTGCCAGCAGCTTAGCGGTGATTACCCTAACCGCTGAAGCTTTCTTT

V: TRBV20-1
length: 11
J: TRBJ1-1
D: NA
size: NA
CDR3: CSARGVTEAFF
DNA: TGCAGTGCTAGGGGGGTAACTGAAGCTTTCTTT

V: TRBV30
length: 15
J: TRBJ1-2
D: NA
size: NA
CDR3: CAWSEPPTENYGYTF
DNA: TGTGCCTGGAGTGAGCCTCCGACGGAAAACTATGGCTACACCTTC

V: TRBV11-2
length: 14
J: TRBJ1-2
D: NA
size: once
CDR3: CASTSQGLHYGYTF
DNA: TGTGCCAGCACCAGCCAGGGGCTCCACTATGGCTACACCTTC

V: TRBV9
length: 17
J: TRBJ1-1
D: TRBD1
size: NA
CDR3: CASTPDRVGAWGTEAFF
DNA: TGTGCCAGCACCCCAGACAGGGTCGGGGCCTGGGGGACTGAAGCTTTCTTT

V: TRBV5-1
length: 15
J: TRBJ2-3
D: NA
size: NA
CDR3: CASQVGTGGTDTQYF
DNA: TGCGCCAGCCAGGTGGGGACGGGGGGCACAGATACGCAGTATTTT

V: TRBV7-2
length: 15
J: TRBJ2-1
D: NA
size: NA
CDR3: CASSSQVGLGDEQFF
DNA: TGTGCCAGCAGCTCCCAGGTGGGGCTAGGGGATGAGCAGTTCTTC

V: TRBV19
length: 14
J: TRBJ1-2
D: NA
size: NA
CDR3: CASSINRAAYGYTF
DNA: TGTGCCAGTAGTATTAATCGGGCAGCGTATGGCTACACCTTC

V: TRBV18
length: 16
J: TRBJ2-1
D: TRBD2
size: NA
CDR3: CASSPTGTRVSNEQFF
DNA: TGTGCCAGCTCACCTACCGGGACTAGGGTTTCTAATGAGCAGTTCTTC

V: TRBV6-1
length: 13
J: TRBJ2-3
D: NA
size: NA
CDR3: CASSEARGDTQYF
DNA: TGTGCCAGCAGTGAAGCGCGAGGGGATACGCAGTATTTT